This is a list of T cell receptor beta chains from one sample in a study of blood T cell repertoires in COVID-19. Here immunoSEQ multiplex PCR was the method, and the copy in TCRdb shows in-frame clones only, minus some. Of fewer than 200,000 clones listed, around four fifths are singletons. Specimen: peripheral blood. These receptors were taken from a woman of 80 years or more with COVID-19, enrolled during active disease. Each CDR3 is given without its conserved first and last residue. D genes are given only for firm matches.

v_call | d_call | cdr3_aa
TRBV28 | - | ASSSRLGSNTEAF
TRBV19 | - | ASSDQASVSTDTQY
TRBV5-1 | - | ASSTGLGEKLF
TRBV5-1 | - | ASSPGVNTEAF
TRBV5-1 | TRBD1 | ASSLNRGRGEAF
TRBV5-1 | - | ASSLVAGDANYGYT
TRBV15 | TRBD1 | ATSIDRGPYEQY
TRBV9 | - | ASSVDPPGGTDTQY
TRBV5-1 | TRBD1 | ASTGQGYEQY
TRBV7-3 | - | ASSLTAGSGTEAF
TRBV19 | - | ASFPPGFGTEAF
TRBV4-1 | - | ASSQSGGSPLH
TRBV18 | - | ASSPDRIRGYT
TRBV6-5 | TRBD2 | ASRGGGSHEQY
TRBV2 | TRBD2 | AIGGLGTAEQF
TRBV5-4 | - | ASSPGGGGGETQY
TRBV6-4 | TRBD1 | ASSAGQGVRGEAF
TRBV6-5 | - | ASTATGNTEAF
TRBV3-1/TRBV3-2 | TRBD2 | ASSPKRASGGETQY
TRBV9 | - | ASSDPRGRNTEAF
TRBV12-3/TRBV12-4 | - | ASSLGANTIY
TRBV6-5 | - | ASSYVVQETQY
TRBV6-5 | - | ASSYVGGEASYEQY
TRBV3-1/TRBV3-2 | TRBD1 | ASSLTWDSSYEQY
TRBV24-1 | - | ATSDSLLDEQF
TRBV7-9 | TRBD2 | ASSPLAGAPRDTQY
TRBV7-3 | - | ASSLTRDSHNEQF
TRBV5-1 | - | ASSPWRGDEKLF
TRBV3-1/TRBV3-2 | - | ASSQGTGIPWPQH
TRBV29-1 | TRBD1 | SVDRVGQGRSNGYT
TRBV12-3/TRBV12-4 | - | ASSSTGEKLF
TRBV28 | - | ASSLWISRADFLFPIYEQY
TRBV29-1 | - | SVVGAKGDSTDTQY
TRBV14 | - | ASSWDTYTDTQY
TRBV6-5 | - | ATTNTGSITYEQY
TRBV28 | TRBD1 | ASRAGTAGANVLT
TRBV3-1/TRBV3-2 | TRBD1 | ASSQEPRTRGTQY
TRBV2 | - | ASSPEFNTEAF
TRBV2 | - | ASVAGVGSYGYT
TRBV3-1/TRBV3-2 | - | ASSPPLGGFGNTEAF
TRBV19 | TRBD2 | ASLASGRVNEQF
TRBV2 | TRBD1 | ASRNTGGPRLNTEAF
TRBV6-5 | - | ASSYVLNTEAF
TRBV10-3 | - | ATNPAAGSNTQY
TRBV2 | - | ASVVGANQPQH
TRBV27 | TRBD1 | ASSFDRGGYGYT
TRBV6-1 | - | ASSETAGTQPQH
TRBV3-1/TRBV3-2 | - | ASSHRGATGELF
TRBV9 | TRBD1 | ASSDGTGGEKLF
TRBV3-1/TRBV3-2 | TRBD2 | ASSRIPGLGTDTQY
TRBV24-1 | TRBD2 | ATSDSRTGLVNEQY
TRBV5-1 | - | ASRVGLNSGNTIY
TRBV19 | - | ASRAPTGLDGYT
TRBV7-9 | TRBD1 | ASSLRGQGPLQETQY